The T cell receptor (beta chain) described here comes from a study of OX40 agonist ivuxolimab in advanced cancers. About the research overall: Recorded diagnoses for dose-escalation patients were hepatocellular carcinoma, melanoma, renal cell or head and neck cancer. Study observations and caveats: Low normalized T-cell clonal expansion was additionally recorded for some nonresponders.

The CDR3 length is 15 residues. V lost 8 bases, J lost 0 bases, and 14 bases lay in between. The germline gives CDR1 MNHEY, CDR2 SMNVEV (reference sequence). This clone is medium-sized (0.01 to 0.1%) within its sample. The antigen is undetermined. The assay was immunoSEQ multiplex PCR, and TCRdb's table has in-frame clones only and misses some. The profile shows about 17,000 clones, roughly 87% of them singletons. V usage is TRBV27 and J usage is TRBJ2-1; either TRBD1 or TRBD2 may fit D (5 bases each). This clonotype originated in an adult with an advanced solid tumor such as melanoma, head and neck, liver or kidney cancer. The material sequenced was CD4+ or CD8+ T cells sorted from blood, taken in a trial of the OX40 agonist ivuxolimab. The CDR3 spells CASRLGVSSYNEQFF. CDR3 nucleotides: TGTGCCAGCCGCCTGGGGGTAAGCTCCTACAATGAGCAGTTCTTC.